This TCR beta chain originates from a study of shared clonotypes between healthy human individuals. Study-level information: Those who served as donors were two women and a few men between the ages of 18 and 49. For every donor, three CD4 naive, three CD4 memory, two CD8 naive and one CD8 memory plates were used. Study-level points and caveats: Sampling was confined to blood; repertoires within tissues likely differ.

TCRdb's table, derived via immunoSEQ multiplex PCR, lists solely in-frame clones and lacks some. Among 2 million to 2.5 million clones listed, 92% were seen once. This CDR3 has 14 residues. Between the trimmed V and J ends, which lost 3 bases and 3 bases, there was a span of 10 bases. Per germline, CDR1 LNHDA and CDR2 SQIVND (reference sequence). As to this clone: The antigen is undetermined.

The sample taken for sequencing was naive CD4+ T cells from PBMCs. Noted subset: CD45RA+ positively selected. The receptor comes from a man aged 18 to 35 in good health. Some clones in this sample may be carry-over from other donors' samples. The V and J genes are TRBV19 and TRBJ2-3; tentatively, D is TRBD2 (5 bases). CDR3 nucleotide sequence: TGTGCCAGTAGTATTACACCGGGGACAGATACGCAGTATTTT. It is translated as CASSITPGTDTQYF.